This T cell receptor beta chain is drawn from a study of T cells in Graves' hyperthyroidism and ophthalmopathy. General study results and limits: Stable hyperthyroidism and ophthalmopathy were separated using 13 V-J signatures. Most thyroid clonotypes expanded above 0.001 were also detected in blood.

This clonotype showed up many times. Its antigen is undetermined. With 5 bases clipped from V and 1 base from J, the junction kept 15 bases outside the gene matches. Germline CDR1 MNHEY, CDR2 SMNVEV (reference sequence). The CDR3 runs 20 residues. Amplified TCR beta CDR3 regions derived from RNA transcripts. During a first-round RT-PCR of the TCR CDR3, the HTBI primer set was used. TCRdb used MiXCR to reprocess the multiplex PCR reads, holding one entry per CDR3 protein. The table lists hundreds of thousands of distinct CDR3 sequences, approximately 14% of them singletons. It was uncontrolled infection, other autoimmune disease, pregnancy or lactation that excluded patients. A sample of blood taken at first hyperthyroidism diagnosis preceded any ophthalmopathy symptoms.

V gene TRBV27 combines with J gene TRBJ2-3; TRBD2 matches 13 bases. The TCR comes from a young woman with Graves' hyperthyroidism that later progressed to Graves' ophthalmopathy. The source material was blood. The CDR3 region has the DNA TGTGCCAGCAGTCCTCGACTAGCGGGGGGCCCAAAGGAACGCACAGATACGCAGTATTTT. Its protein product is CASSPRLAGGPKERTDTQYF.